Described below is a single TCR beta chain sequence and its context. CDR3 size: 14 residues. CDR1 and CDR2 from the germline V gene are SGHAT and FQNNGV. V lost 0 bases to trimming and J lost 6 bases, with 9 bases between them. These data belong to a study of blood T cell repertoires in COVID-19. The method was immunoSEQ multiplex PCR; TCRdb's version includes in-frame clones alone and lacks a portion of them. The data show about 210,000 clones, about 87% seen once. The V and J genes are TRBV11-2 and TRBJ2-1; unclear D gene. The sample taken for sequencing was peripheral blood. The clonotype was recovered from a man in his 70s with acute or convalescent COVID-19. The CDR3 nucleotides read TGTGCCAGCAGCTTAGATATAGCTAGCAATGAGCAGTTCTTC. Protein product: CASSLDIASNEQFF. The full variable domain, with the rest looked up from reference TRBV11-2 and TRBJ2-1, is EAGVAQSPRYKIIEKRQSVAFWCNPISGHATLYWYQQILGQGPKLLIQFQNNGVVDDSQLPKDRFSAERLKGVDSTLKIQPAKLEDSAVYLCASSLDIASNEQFFGPGTRLTVL.